This TCR beta chain was identified during a study of beta chain features in type 1 diabetes. Researchers reported sorting CD4+ naive, central memory, regulatory and stem cell-like memory cells via CD45RO/CCR7/CD25/CD127/CD95/CD27. There are 17 residues in the CDR3. Germline V CDR1 and CDR2: MDHEN, SYDVKM. The V and J ends lost 4 bases and 3 bases respectively, with 22 bases between them. Isolated RNA was reverse transcribed in full, so expressed TCRB transcripts were sequenced. TCRdb's copy holds only in-frame clones and misses some; the assay was immunoSEQ multiplex PCR. The sample carries roughly 180,000 clones, around 13% recorded once.

Sequenced: central memory CD4+ T cells from blood. The clonotype was recovered from a woman aged 18-29 years in good health. The chain employs TRBV28 and TRBJ2-7; possibly TRBD1 for D (5 bases). The CDR3 coding sequence is TGTGCCAGCAGTTCCCCCCGCAGGGCGGAGCTCGGCTACGAGCAGTACTTC. This sequence encodes CASSSPRRAELGYEQYF.